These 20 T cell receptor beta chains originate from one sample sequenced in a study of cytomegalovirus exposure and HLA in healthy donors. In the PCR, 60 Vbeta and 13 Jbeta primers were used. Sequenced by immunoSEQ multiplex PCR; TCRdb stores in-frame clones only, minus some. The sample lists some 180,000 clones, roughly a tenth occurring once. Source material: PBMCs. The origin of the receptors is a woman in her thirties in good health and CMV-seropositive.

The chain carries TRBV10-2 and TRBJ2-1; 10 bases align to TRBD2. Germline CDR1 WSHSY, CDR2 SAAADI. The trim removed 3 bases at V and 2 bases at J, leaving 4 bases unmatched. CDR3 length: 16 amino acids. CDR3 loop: CASSDTSGTTYNEQFF. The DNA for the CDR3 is TGCGCCAGCAGTGATACTAGCGGGACCACCTACAATGAGCAGTTCTTC.

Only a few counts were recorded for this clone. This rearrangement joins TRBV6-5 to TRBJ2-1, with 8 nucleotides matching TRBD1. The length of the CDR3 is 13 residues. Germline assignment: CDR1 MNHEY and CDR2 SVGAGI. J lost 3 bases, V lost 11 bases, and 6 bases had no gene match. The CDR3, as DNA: TGTGCCTCCAGGGGGCTGCTCTACAATGAGCAGTTCTTC. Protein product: CASRGLLYNEQFF.

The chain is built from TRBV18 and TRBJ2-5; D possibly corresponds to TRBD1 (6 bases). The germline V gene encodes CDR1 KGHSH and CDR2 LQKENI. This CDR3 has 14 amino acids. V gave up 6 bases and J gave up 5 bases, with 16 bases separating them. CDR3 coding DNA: TGTGCCAGCTCGGAGTTACAGGGAGACGAGACCCAGTACTTC. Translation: CASSELQGDETQYF.

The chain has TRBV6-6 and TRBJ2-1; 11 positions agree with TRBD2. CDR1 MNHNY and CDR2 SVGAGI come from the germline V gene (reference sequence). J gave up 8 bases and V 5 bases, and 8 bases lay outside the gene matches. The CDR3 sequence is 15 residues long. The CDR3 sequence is CASSRPTSGIDEQFF. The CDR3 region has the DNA TGTGCCAGCAGTCGACCGACTAGCGGGATTGATGAGCAGTTCTTC.

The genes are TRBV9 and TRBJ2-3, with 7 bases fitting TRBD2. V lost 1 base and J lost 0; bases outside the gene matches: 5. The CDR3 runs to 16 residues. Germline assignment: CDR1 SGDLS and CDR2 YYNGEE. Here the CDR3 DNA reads TGTGCCAGCAGCGTATTCCTAGCGGAAAGCACAGATACGCAGTATTTT. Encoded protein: CASSVFLAESTDTQYF.

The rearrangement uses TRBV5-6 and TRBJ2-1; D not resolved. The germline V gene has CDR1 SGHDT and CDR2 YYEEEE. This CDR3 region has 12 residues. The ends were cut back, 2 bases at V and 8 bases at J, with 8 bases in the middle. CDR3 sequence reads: CASSLRVHEQFF. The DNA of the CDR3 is TGTGCCAGCAGCTTACGGGTGCATGAGCAGTTCTTC.

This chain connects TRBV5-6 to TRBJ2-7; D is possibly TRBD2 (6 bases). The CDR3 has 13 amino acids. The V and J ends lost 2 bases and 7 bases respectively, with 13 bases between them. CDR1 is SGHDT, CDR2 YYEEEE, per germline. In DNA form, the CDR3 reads TGTGCCAGCAGCTTCGGGGGTTTGCGGGAGCAGTACTTC. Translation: CASSFGGLREQYF.

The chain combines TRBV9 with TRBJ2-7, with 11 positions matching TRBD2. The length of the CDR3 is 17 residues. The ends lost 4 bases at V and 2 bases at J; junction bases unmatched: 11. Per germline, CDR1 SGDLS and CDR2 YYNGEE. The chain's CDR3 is CASSLGTSGSQTYEQYF. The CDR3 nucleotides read TGTGCCAGCAGCCTTGGGACTAGCGGAAGCCAAACCTACGAGCAGTACTTC.

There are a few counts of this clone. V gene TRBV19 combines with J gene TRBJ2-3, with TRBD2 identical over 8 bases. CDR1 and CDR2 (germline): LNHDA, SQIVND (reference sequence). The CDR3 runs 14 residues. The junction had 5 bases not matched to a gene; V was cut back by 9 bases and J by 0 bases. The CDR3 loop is CASGSSGSTDTQYF. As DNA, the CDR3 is TGTGCCAGCGGTTCTAGCGGGAGCACAGATACGCAGTATTTT. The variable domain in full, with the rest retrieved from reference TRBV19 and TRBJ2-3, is DGGITQSPKYLFRKEGQNVTLSCEQNLNHDAMYWYRQDPGQGLRLIYYSQIVNDFQKGDIAEGYSVSREKKESFPLTVTSAQKNPTAFYLCASGSSGSTDTQYFGPGTRLTVL.

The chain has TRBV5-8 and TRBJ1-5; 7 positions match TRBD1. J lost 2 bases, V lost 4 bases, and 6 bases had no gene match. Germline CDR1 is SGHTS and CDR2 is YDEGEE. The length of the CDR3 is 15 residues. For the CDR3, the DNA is TGTGCCAGCAGCCCGACAGGGTTGGGCAATCAGCCCCAGCATTTT. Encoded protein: CASSPTGLGNQPQHF. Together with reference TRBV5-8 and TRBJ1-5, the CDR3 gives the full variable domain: EAGVTQSPTHLIKTRGQQATLRCSPISGHTSVYWYQQALGLGLQFLLWYDEGEERNRGNFPPRFSGRQFPNYSSELNVNALELEDSALYLCASSPTGLGNQPQHFGDGTRLSIL.

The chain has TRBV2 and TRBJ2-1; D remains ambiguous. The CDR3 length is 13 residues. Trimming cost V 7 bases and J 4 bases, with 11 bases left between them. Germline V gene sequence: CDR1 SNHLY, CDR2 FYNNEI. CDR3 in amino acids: CASTTQNYNEQFF. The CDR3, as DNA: TGTGCCAGCACAACCCAGAATTACAATGAGCAGTTCTTC.

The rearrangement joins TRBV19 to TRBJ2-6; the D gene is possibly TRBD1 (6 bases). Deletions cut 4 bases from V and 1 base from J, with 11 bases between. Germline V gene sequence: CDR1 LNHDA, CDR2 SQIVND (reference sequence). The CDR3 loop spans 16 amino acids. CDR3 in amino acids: CASSTGTTSGANVLTF. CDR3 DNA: TGTGCCAGTAGTACTGGGACAACATCTGGGGCCAACGTCCTGACTTTC. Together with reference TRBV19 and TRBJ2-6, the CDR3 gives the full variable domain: DGGITQSPKYLFRKEGQNVTLSCEQNLNHDAMYWYRQDPGQGLRLIYYSQIVNDFQKGDIAEGYSVSREKKESFPLTVTSAQKNPTAFYLCASSTGTTSGANVLTFGAGSRLTVL.

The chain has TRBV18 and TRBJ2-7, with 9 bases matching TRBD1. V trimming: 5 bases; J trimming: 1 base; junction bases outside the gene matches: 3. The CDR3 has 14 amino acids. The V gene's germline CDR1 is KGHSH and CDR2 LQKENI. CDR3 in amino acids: CASSLTGGSYEQYF. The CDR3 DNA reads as TGTGCCAGCTCATTGACAGGGGGTTCCTACGAGCAGTACTTC.

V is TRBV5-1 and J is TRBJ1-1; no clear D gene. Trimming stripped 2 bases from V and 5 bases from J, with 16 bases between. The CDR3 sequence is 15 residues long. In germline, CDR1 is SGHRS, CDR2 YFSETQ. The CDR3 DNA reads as TGCGCCAGCAGCTTCATCCTGGCGGTAGAGACTGAAGCTTTCTTT. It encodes CASSFILAVETEAFF.

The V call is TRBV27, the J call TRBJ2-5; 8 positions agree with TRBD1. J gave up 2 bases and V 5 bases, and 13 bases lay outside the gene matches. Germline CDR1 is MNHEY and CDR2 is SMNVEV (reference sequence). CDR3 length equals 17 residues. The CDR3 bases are TGTGCCAGCAGTCCTACCCGGACAGGGCGGTGGCAAGAGACCCAGTACTTC. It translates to CASSPTRTGRWQETQYF.

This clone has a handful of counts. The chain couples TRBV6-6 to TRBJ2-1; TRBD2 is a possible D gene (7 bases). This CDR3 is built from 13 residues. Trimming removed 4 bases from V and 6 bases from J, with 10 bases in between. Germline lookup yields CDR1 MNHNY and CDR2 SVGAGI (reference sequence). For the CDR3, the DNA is TGTGCCAGCAGTTTGGGGGGGCTCAATGAGCAGTTCTTC. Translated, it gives CASSLGGLNEQFF.

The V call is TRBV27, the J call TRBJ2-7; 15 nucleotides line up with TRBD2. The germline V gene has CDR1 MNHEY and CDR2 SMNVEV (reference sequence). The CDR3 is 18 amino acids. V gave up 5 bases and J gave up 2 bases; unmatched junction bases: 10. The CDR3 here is CASSISGTSGRSPYEQYF. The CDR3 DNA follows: TGTGCCAGCAGTATCTCCGGGACTAGCGGGAGGTCTCCCTACGAGCAGTACTTC.

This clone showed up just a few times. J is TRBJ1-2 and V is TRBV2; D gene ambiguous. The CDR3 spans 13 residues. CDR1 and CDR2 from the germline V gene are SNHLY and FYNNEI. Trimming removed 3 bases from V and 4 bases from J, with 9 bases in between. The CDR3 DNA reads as TGTGCCAGCAGTGACGAACAGTTCTATGGCTACACCTTC. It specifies CASSDEQFYGYTF.

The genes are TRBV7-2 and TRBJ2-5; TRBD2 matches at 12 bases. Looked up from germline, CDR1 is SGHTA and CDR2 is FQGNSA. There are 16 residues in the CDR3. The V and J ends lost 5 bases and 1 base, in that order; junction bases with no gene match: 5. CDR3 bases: TGTGCCAGCAGCCCTTGGACTAGCGGGGTCCAAGAGACCCAGTACTTC. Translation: CASSPWTSGVQETQYF.

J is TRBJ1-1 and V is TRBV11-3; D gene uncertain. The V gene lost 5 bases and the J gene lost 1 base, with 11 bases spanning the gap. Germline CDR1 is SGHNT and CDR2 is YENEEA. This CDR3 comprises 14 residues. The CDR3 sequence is CASSPRGGNTEAFF. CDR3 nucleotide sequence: TGTGCCAGCAGCCCACGTGGAGGGAACACTGAAGCTTTCTTT.